This T cell receptor (beta chain) was documented in a study of Graves' ophthalmopathy and Graves' hyperthyroidism. Study-wide findings and caveats: A majority of expanded thyroid clonotypes exceeding 0.001 frequency were likewise present in blood.

Amplification of TCR beta CDR3 regions used RNA transcripts. The first-round RT-PCR employed HTBI primers together with the Qiagen OneStep RT-PCR kit. A multiplex PCR was then performed as the second round. TCRdb analysed the multiplex PCR reads with MiXCR anew, one entry per CDR3 protein. This table holds about 500,000 distinct CDR3 sequences, under 15% found once. Ten or more counts support this clonotype. The antigen remains undetermined. Exclusion criteria comprised other autoimmune diseases, uncontrolled infections, pregnancy or lactation in patients. Serum thyroxine and TRAb, along with clinical symptoms, thyroid ultrasound and orbital computed tomography, were what diagnosis relied on. The V end lost 5 bases, the J end lost 1 base, and 15 bases lay between the germline ends. Germline lookup yields CDR1 SGHVS and CDR2 FQNEAQ. The CDR3 extends over 15 amino acids.

Sequencing was carried out using blood. This rearrangement joins TRBV7-8 to TRBJ2-7; a weak D match, TRBD1 (5 bases). This TCR came from a woman aged 30 to 39 with Graves' ophthalmopathy. Written as DNA, the CDR3 is TGTGCCAGCAGCGTTATGACAGCGTTATCCTACGAGCAGTACTTC. It translates to CASSVMTALSYEQYF.